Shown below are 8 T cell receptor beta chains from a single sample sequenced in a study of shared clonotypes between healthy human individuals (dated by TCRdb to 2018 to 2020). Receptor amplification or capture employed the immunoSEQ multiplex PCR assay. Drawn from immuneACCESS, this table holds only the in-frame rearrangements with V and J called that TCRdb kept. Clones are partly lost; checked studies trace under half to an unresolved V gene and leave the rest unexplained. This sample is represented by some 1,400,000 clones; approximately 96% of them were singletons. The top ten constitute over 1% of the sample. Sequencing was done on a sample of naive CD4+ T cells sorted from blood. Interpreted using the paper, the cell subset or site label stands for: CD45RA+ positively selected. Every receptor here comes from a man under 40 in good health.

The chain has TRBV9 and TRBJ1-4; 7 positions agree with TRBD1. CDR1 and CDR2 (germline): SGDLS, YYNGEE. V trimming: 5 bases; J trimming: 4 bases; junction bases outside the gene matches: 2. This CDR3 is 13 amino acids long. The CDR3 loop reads CASRRDSNEKLFF. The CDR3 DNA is TGTGCCAGCAGGCGGGACAGTAATGAAAAACTGTTTTTT.

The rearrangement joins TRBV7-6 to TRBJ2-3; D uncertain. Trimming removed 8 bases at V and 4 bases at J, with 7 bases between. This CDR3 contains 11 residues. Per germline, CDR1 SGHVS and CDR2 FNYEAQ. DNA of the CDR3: TGTGCCAGCGTTTTGGCAGATACGCAGTATTTT. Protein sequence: CASVLADTQYF.

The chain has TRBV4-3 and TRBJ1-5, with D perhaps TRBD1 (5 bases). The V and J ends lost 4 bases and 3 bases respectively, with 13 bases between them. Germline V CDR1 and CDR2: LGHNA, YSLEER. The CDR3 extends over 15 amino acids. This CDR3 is CASSPQWGINQPQHF. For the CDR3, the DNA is TGCGCCAGCAGCCCTCAGTGGGGCATCAATCAGCCCCAGCATTTT.

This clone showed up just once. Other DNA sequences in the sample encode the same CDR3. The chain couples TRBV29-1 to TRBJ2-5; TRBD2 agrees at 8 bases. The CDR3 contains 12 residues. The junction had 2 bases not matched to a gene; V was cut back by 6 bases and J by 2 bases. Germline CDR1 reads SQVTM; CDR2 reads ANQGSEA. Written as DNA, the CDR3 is TGCAGCGTCGTAGCGGGGCAAGAGACCCAGTACTTC. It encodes CSVVAGQETQYF.

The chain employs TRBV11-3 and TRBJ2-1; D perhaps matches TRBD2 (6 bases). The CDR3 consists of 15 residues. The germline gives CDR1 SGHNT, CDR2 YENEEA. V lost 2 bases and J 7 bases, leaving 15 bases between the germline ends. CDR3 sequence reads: CASSLKLAKTNEQFF. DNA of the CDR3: TGTGCCAGCAGCTTAAAGCTAGCGAAGACAAATGAGCAGTTCTTC. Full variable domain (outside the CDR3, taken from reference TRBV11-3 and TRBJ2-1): EAGVVQSPRYKIIEKKQPVAFWCNPISGHNTLYWYLQNLGQGPELLIRYENEEAVDDSQLPKDRFSAERLKGVDSTLKIQPAELGDSAVYLCASSLKLAKTNEQFFGPGTRLTVL.

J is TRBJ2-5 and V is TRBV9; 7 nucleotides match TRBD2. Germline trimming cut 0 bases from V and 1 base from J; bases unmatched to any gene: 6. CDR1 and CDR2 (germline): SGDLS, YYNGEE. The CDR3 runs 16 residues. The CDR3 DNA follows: TGTGCCAGCAGCGTAGAGGTAGCGGGCTTCCAAGAGACCCAGTACTTC. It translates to CASSVEVAGFQETQYF.

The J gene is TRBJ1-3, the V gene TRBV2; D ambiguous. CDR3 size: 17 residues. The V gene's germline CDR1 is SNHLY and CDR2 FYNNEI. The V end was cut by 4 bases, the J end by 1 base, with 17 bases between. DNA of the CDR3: TGTGCCAGCAGTGGAACGGGGAGCAAAATATCTGGAAACACCATATATTTT. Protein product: CASSGTGSKISGNTIYF.

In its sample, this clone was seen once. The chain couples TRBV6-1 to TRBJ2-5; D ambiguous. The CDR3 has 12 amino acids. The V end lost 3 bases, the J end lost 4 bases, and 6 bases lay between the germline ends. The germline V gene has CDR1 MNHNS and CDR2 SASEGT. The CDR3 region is CASSDRIETQYF. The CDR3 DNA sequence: TGTGCCAGCAGTGATAGGATAGAGACCCAGTACTTC.